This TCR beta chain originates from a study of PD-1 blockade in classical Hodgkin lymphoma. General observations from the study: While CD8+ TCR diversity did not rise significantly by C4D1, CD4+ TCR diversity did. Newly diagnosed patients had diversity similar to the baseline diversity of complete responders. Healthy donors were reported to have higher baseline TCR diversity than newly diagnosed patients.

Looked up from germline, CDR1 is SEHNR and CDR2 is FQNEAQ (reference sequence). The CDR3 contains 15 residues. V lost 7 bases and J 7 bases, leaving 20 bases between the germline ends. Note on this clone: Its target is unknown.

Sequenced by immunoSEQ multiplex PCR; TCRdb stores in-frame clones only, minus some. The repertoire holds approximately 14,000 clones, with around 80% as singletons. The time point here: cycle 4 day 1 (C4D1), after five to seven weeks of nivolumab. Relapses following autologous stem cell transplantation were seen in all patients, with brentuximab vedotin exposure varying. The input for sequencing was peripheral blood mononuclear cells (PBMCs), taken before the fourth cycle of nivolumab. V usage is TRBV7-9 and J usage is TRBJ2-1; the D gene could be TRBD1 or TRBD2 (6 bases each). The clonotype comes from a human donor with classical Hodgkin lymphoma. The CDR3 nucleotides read TGTGCCAGCACCACGGGGGCAGCCGCATGGAATGAGCAGTTCTTC. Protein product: CASTTGAAAWNEQFF. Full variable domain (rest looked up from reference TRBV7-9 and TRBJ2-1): DTGVSQNPRHKITKRGQNVTFRCDPISEHNRLYWYRQTLGQGPEFLTYFQNEAQLEKSRLLSDRFSAERPKGSFSTLEIQRTEQGDSAMYLCASTTGAAAWNEQFFGPGTRLTVL.